This T cell receptor beta chain was identified in a study of cytomegalovirus exposure and HLA in healthy donors. The study's findings and limits: Apart from CMV serostatus, no immune exposure information was available.

Remarks on this clone: Antigen: not known.

Germline CDR1 is SGHVS and CDR2 is FQNEAQ. The CDR3 is made up of 15 amino acids. V trimming: 0 bases; J trimming: 3 bases; junction bases outside the gene matches: 2. PCR was performed using 60 Vbeta and 13 Jbeta primers. The table came from immunoSEQ multiplex PCR; TCRdb's copy has only in-frame clones and leaves some out. Counted here are some 130,000 clones, 74% occurring once; the ten biggest clones make up roughly 6.3%. The sequence was obtained from a woman between 45 and 60 years old in good health and CMV-seropositive. Sequencing used PBMCs. The rearrangement joins TRBV7-8 to TRBJ2-7, with TRBD1 identical over 10 bases. The CDR3: CASSLAGTGDYEQYF. The CDR3 DNA reads TGTGCCAGCAGCTTAGCAGGGACAGGGGACTACGAGCAGTACTTC.